This TCR beta chain was identified in a study of blood T cell repertoires in COVID-19. Study at large: Both acute and convalescent COVID-19 samples were obtained from the United States, Italy and Spain. In each case, the material was cDNA or gDNA derived from T cells, B-cell-depleted T cells, or PBMCs.

Followed longitudinally, the Seattle patients had been enrolled during active infection. There are 17 residues in the CDR3. Germline CDR1 and CDR2: MDHEN and SYDVKM. Trimming cost V 0 bases and J 4 bases; bases outside gene matches: 8. Original methodology: Using reference gene primer amplification, nucleated cell counts were estimated. The assay was immunoSEQ multiplex PCR, and TCRdb's table has in-frame clones only and misses some. D and trimming come from the DNA, and the V and J calls and clone size come from that table. Here the sample spans approximately 180,000 clones, 75% to 90% being singletons. The table lists this clone with a few counts.

Specimen: peripheral blood. V and J are TRBV28 and TRBJ2-1, with TRBD2 matching 8 bases. The TCR sequence derives from a middle-aged woman with COVID-19, enrolled during active disease. The CDR3 DNA reads as TGTGCCAGCAGTTTATGGACCGGGACTAGACGATACAATGAGCAGTTCTTC. It codes for CASSLWTGTRRYNEQFF.